These 24 T cell receptor beta chains came from one sample sequenced in a study of blood T cell repertoires in COVID-19. The protocol was immunoSEQ multiplex PCR, while the TCRdb copy is restricted to in-frame clones and leaves out a portion. There are roughly 400,000 clones in the sample; about 90% occur only once, and 0.6% lies in the top ten. The sample was PBMCs or T cells enriched from blood (not recorded which). The receptors here all came from a young man who had recovered from COVID-19.

The genes are TRBV7-9 and TRBJ1-1; 7 positions match TRBD1. Germline V CDR1 and CDR2: SEHNR, FQNEAQ (reference sequence). The CDR3 is 14 amino acids. Unmatched junction bases numbered 2, after V lost 3 bases and J lost 1 base. Here the CDR3 reads CASSFGTENTEAFF. The CDR3 nucleotides read TGTGCCAGCAGCTTTGGGACAGAGAACACTGAAGCTTTCTTT.

The rearrangement joins TRBV28 to TRBJ2-7; tentative D call: TRBD1 (5 bases). Trimming took 4 bases from V and 2 from J, leaving 15 bases between them. The CDR3 is made up of 15 amino acids. CDR1 MDHEN and CDR2 SYDVKM come from the germline V gene. Written as DNA, the CDR3 is TGTGCCAGCAGTTCTGCCCCGGGCAGGGCCTACGAGCAGTACTTC. Its translation: CASSSAPGRAYEQYF.

The gene calls are TRBV14 and TRBJ2-3; D may be TRBD2 (6 bases). Germline-derived CDR1 and CDR2 are SGHDN and FVKESK. V was cut by 5 bases and J by 0 bases, with 9 bases left in between. The CDR3 runs 14 residues. The CDR3 DNA reads as TGTGCCAGCAGCGATGGGGGGAGCACAGATACGCAGTATTTT. Its protein is CASSDGGSTDTQYF.

The V call is TRBV29-1, the J call TRBJ1-1; D is perhaps TRBD1 (6 bases). Germline V CDR1 and CDR2: SQVTM, ANQGSEA. The CDR3 has 14 amino acids. The V gene lost 6 bases and the J gene lost 0 bases, with 14 bases spanning the gap. As DNA, the CDR3 is TGCAGCGTACAGGGAAATGGTCTGAACACTGAAGCTTTCTTT. The encoded protein is CSVQGNGLNTEAFF. The variable domain in full, completed from reference TRBV29-1 and TRBJ1-1, reads SAVISQKPSRDICQRGTSLTIQCQVDSQVTMMFWYRQQPGQSLTLIATANQGSEATYESGFVIDKFPISRPNLTFSTLTVSNMSPEDSSIYLCSVQGNGLNTEAFFGQGTRLTVV.

This chain uses TRBV6-4 with TRBJ2-6; D possibly corresponds to TRBD1 (5 bases). Germline V gene sequence: CDR1 MRHNA, CDR2 SNTAGT. The CDR3 runs to 16 residues. V lost 4 bases, J lost 0 bases, and 10 bases lay in between. The CDR3: CASSVTGPSGANVLTF. In DNA form, the CDR3 reads TGTGCCAGCAGTGTAACAGGACCCTCTGGGGCCAACGTCCTGACTTTC.

The chain combines TRBV7-8 with TRBJ1-2; D perhaps matches TRBD1 (6 bases). V lost 5 bases and J lost 4, with 14 bases in between. The CDR3 runs to 14 residues. Per germline, CDR1 SGHVS and CDR2 FQNEAQ. CDR3 in amino acids: CASSTLDSSYGYTF. CDR3 sequence (DNA): TGTGCCAGCAGCACACTGGACAGTTCCTATGGCTACACCTTC.

The chain links TRBV18 to TRBJ1-1, with 8 nucleotides matching TRBD1. This CDR3 is 14 amino acids long. The V gene end was trimmed by 5 bases and the J gene end by 0 bases; junction bases not matched to a gene: 2. Germline CDR1 and CDR2: KGHSH and LQKENI. CDR3 nucleotides: TGTGCCAGCTCAGTGACAGGGGTGAACACTGAAGCTTTCTTT. Protein product: CASSVTGVNTEAFF.

The chain links TRBV5-1 to TRBJ2-1; 13 nucleotides match TRBD2. CDR3 length: 17 residues. Germline V lookup: CDR1 SGHRS, CDR2 YFSETQ. Trimming cost V 1 base and J 8 bases; bases outside gene matches: 9. The CDR3 loop is CASSLMRGLAGVDEQFF. CDR3 nucleotide sequence: TGCGCCAGCAGCTTGATGCGCGGACTAGCGGGAGTAGATGAGCAGTTCTTC. Combining the CDR3 with reference TRBV5-1 and TRBJ2-1 gives the whole variable domain KAGVTQTPRYLIKTRGQQVTLSCSPISGHRSVSWYQQTPGQGLQFLFEYFSETQRNKGNFPGRFSGRQFSNSRSEMNVSTLELGDSALYLCASSLMRGLAGVDEQFFGPGTRLTVL.

This chain links TRBV28 with TRBJ1-5; a weak D match, TRBD1 (5 bases). Trimming removed 6 bases from V and 3 bases from J, with 12 bases in between. CDR1 and CDR2 (germline): MDHEN, SYDVKM. The length of the CDR3 is 14 residues. The CDR3 DNA sequence: TGTGCCAGCAGGCCTCCGGGACTCAATCAGCCCCAGCATTTT. Translating gives CASRPPGLNQPQHF.

The chain combines TRBV30 with TRBJ1-1, with no clear D. Trimming left V 0 bases short and J 0 bases short, with 11 bases between. Germline CDR1 reads GTSNPN; CDR2 reads SVGIG (reference sequence). The CDR3 runs 15 residues. CDR3 bases: TGTGCCTGGAGTGTTGGAGTTTCCGTGAACACTGAAGCTTTCTTT. Translating gives CAWSVGVSVNTEAFF.

The V call is TRBV5-1, the J call TRBJ2-3; 9 positions match TRBD2. V lost 2 bases to trimming and J lost 6 bases; unmatched junction nucleotides: 7. Germline lookup yields CDR1 SGHRS and CDR2 YFSETQ. CDR3 length equals 15 residues. The CDR3 region is CASSLVAGEVDTQYF. DNA of the CDR3: TGCGCCAGCAGCTTAGTAGCGGGAGAAGTGGATACGCAGTATTTT.

Worth noting for this clone: Other DNA sequences in the sample encode the same CDR3. For the CDR3, the DNA is TGCAGTGCTAGTCAGACAGGGTTGAACACTGAAGCTTTCTTT. Its translation is CSASQTGLNTEAFF. The chain is built from TRBV20-1 and TRBJ1-1, with TRBD1 matching 7 bases. The ends lost 3 bases at V and 0 bases at J; junction bases unmatched: 4. CDR1 is DFQATT, CDR2 SNEGSKA, per germline (reference sequence). This CDR3 has 14 amino acids.

This clone was picked up one time. V and J are TRBV25-1 and TRBJ1-3; 7 bases line up with TRBD1. This CDR3 contains 13 residues. Germline assignment: CDR1 MGHDK and CDR2 SYGVNS. V was pared by 8 bases and J by 4 bases, with 5 bases of the junction left unmatched. The CDR3 is CASGWDRGNTIYF. The DNA for the CDR3 is TGTGCCAGCGGATGGGACAGAGGAAACACCATATATTTT.

J is TRBJ1-1 and V is TRBV5-1; unclear D gene. Trimming cost V 2 bases and J 5 bases, with 13 bases left between them. The germline V gene has CDR1 SGHRS and CDR2 YFSETQ. This CDR3 has 14 residues. The CDR3 loop reads CASSLGRRETEAFF. The CDR3 region has the DNA TGCGCCAGCAGCTTAGGGCGGCGGGAGACTGAAGCTTTCTTT. Using reference TRBV5-1 and TRBJ1-1 for the parts outside the CDR3, the full variable domain is KAGVTQTPRYLIKTRGQQVTLSCSPISGHRSVSWYQQTPGQGLQFLFEYFSETQRNKGNFPGRFSGRQFSNSRSEMNVSTLELGDSALYLCASSLGRRETEAFFGQGTRLTVV.

The J gene is TRBJ2-7, the V gene TRBV14, with D unclear. The CDR3 covers 13 residues. CDR1 SGHDN and CDR2 FVKESK come from the germline V gene. Trimming pared 1 base from V and 10 bases from J, leaving 14 bases between. CDR3 sequence reads: CASSQGSETRQYF. The CDR3 region has the DNA TGTGCCAGCAGCCAAGGGTCGGAGACGCGACAGTACTTC.

The rearrangement uses TRBV27 and TRBJ2-3, with 14 bases matching TRBD2. Germline assignment: CDR1 MNHEY and CDR2 SMNVEV (reference sequence). This CDR3 comprises 19 residues. V dropped 5 bases and J dropped 2; count of bases not matched to a gene: 12. The CDR3 coding sequence is TGTGCCAGCAGTCCTTTTGGGACTAGCGGGAGCCGAGACACAGATACGCAGTATTTT. Translating it yields CASSPFGTSGSRDTDTQYF.

The chain combines TRBV15 with TRBJ2-4, with D maybe TRBD2 (5 bases). The CDR3 is 14 residues long. V was pared by 3 bases and J by 2 bases, with 8 bases between. Germline CDR1 LNHNV, CDR2 YYDKDF (reference sequence). The CDR3 DNA sequence: TGTGCCACCAGCAGTGGAGGCACCAAAAACATTCAGTACTTC. It translates to CATSSGGTKNIQYF.

The chain employs TRBV11-3 and TRBJ2-2; 8 bases are shared with TRBD1. Germline-derived CDR1 and CDR2 are SGHNT and YENEEA. The CDR3 has 17 residues. J was trimmed by 5 bases and V by 2 bases; bases with no gene match: 10. The CDR3 here is CASSLFGDRQKTGELFF. The CDR3 nucleotides read TGTGCCAGCAGCTTATTTGGGGACAGGCAGAAGACCGGGGAGCTGTTTTTT. Variable domain in full (rest from reference TRBV11-3 and TRBJ2-2): EAGVVQSPRYKIIEKKQPVAFWCNPISGHNTLYWYLQNLGQGPELLIRYENEEAVDDSQLPKDRFSAERLKGVDSTLKIQPAELGDSAVYLCASSLFGDRQKTGELFFGEGSRLTVL.

A note on this clone: One end of the junction is discordant with germline, which a read error may explain. The rearrangement joins TRBV2 to TRBJ1-2; 8 nucleotides match TRBD1. The CDR3 extends over 13 amino acids. Germline CDR1 and CDR2: SNHLY and FYNNEI. The CDR3 region has the DNA TGTGCCAGCAGAGAAGGACAGGGATGGGGCTACACCTTC. This gives the protein CASREGQGWGYTF.

V usage is TRBV13 and J usage is TRBJ2-4, with TRBD2 matching 9 bases. Germline values: CDR1 PRHDT, CDR2 FYEKMQ (reference sequence). V was clipped by 0 bases and J by 9 bases; unmatched bases: 3. The CDR3 has 14 amino acids. The CDR3 region is CASSLGRGGTIQYF. In DNA, the CDR3 is TGTGCCAGCAGCTTAGGGCGGGGGGGCACCATTCAGTACTTC.

J is TRBJ2-5 and V is TRBV2; TRBD2 matches at 11 bases. After removal of 2 bases from V and 5 bases from J, the junction contained 7 bases not matched to a gene. Germline-derived CDR1 and CDR2 are SNHLY and FYNNEI. The CDR3 spans 16 residues. The CDR3 sequence is CASSERASGGHETQYF. CDR3 nucleotide sequence: TGTGCCAGCAGTGAAAGGGCTAGCGGGGGGCACGAGACCCAGTACTTC. Based on the CDR3 plus reference TRBV2 and TRBJ2-5, the full variable domain is EPEVTQTPSHQVTQMGQEVILRCVPISNHLYFYWYRQILGQKVEFLVSFYNNEISEKSEIFDDQFSVERPDGSNFTLKIRSTKLEDSAMYFCASSERASGGHETQYFGPGTRLLVL.

V is TRBV10-3 and J is TRBJ1-5, with a possible D match to TRBD1 (6 bases). Germline V gene sequence: CDR1 ENHRY, CDR2 SYGVKD. With 0 bases removed from V and 11 bases from J, the gap between germline ends came to 17 bases. This CDR3 spans 15 amino acids. CDR3 loop: CAISESAGGLGSQHF. CDR3 DNA: TGTGCCATCAGTGAGTCGGCCGGGGGGCTGGGGTCCCAGCATTTT.

V is TRBV19 and J is TRBJ1-4, with unresolved D. Germline CDR1 is LNHDA and CDR2 is SQIVND (reference sequence). Trimming shortened V by 6 bases and J by 0 bases, and 23 bases separated the two germline ends. The CDR3 spans 19 residues. The chain's CDR3 is CASRNPPRAETATNEKLFF. CDR3 bases: TGTGCCAGTAGAAATCCTCCGCGGGCGGAGACTGCAACTAATGAAAAACTGTTTTTT.

The chain employs TRBV18 and TRBJ2-2, with D maybe TRBD1 (5 bases). Per germline, CDR1 KGHSH and CDR2 LQKENI. The CDR3 extends over 14 amino acids. Trimming pared 3 bases from V and 2 bases from J, leaving 7 bases between. The CDR3 reads CASSPRTNTGELFF. In nucleotides, the CDR3 is TGTGCCAGCTCACCGAGGACAAACACCGGGGAGCTGTTTTTT.